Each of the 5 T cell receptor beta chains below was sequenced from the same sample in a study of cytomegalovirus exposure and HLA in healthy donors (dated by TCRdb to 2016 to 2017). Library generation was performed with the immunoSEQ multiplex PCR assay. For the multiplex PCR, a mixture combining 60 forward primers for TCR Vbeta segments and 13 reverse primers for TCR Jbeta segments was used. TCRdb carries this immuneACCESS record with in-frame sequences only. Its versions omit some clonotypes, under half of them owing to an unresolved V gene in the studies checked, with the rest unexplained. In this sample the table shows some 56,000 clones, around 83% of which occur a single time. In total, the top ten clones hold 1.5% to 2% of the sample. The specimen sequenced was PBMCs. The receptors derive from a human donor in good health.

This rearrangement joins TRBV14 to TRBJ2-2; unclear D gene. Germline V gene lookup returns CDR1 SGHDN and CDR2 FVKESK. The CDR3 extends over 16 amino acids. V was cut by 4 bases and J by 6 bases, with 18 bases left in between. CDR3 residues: CASSPWHSLQAGELFF. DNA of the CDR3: TGTGCCAGCAGCCCCTGGCATTCCCTGCAGGCCGGGGAGCTGTTTTTT.

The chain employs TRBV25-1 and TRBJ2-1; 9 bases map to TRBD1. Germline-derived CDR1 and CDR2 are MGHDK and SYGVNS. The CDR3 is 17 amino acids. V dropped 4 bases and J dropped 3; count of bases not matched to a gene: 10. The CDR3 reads CASSGITGTGNYNEQFF. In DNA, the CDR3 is TGTGCCAGCAGTGGTATTACCGGGACAGGGAACTACAATGAGCAGTTCTTC.

The CDR3 sequence is CASSSARGEFYEQYF. For the CDR3, the DNA is TGCGCCAGCAGCTCCGCCAGGGGGGAATTCTACGAGCAGTACTTC. The chain is built from TRBV4-3 and TRBJ2-7, with D possibly matching TRBD1 (7 bases). CDR1 and CDR2 (germline): LGHNA, YSLEER. This CDR3 region has 15 residues. Trimming took 5 bases from V and 3 from J, leaving 17 bases between them.

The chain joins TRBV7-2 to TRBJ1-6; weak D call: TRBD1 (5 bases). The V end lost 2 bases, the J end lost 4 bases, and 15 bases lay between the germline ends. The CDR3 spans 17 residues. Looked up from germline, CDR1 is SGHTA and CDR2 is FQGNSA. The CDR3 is CASSLPAGGGYNSPLHF. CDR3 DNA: TGTGCCAGCAGCTTACCAGCCGGGGGGGGATATAATTCACCCCTCCACTTT.

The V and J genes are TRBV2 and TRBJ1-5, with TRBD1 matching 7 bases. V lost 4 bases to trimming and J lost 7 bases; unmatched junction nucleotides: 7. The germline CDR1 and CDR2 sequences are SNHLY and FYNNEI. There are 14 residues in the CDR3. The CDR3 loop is CASSGQGGRQPQHF. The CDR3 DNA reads TGTGCCAGCAGTGGCCAGGGGGGCCGCCAGCCCCAGCATTTT.